The rows below give T cell receptor beta chains drawn from one sample of a study of OX40 agonist ivuxolimab in advanced cancers. Measured with immunoSEQ multiplex PCR; TCRdb has only the in-frame clones, and not every one. The table records about 45,000 clones, approximately 88% of them present only once. This specimen was CD4+ or CD8+ T cells sorted from blood, taken in a trial of the OX40 agonist ivuxolimab. The receptors stem from an adult with an advanced solid tumor such as melanoma, head and neck, liver or kidney cancer. CDR3s include the opening cysteine and the closing phenylalanine or tryptophan.

j_gene | v_gene | CDR3aa
TRBJ2-1 | TRBV5-1 | CASSYRDRGYNEQFF
TRBJ2-2 | TRBV4-1 | CASSQNRAPGELFF
TRBJ1-1 | TRBV7-3 | CASSLDGREAFF
TRBJ1-4 | TRBV4-1 | CASSQGPGVEGEKLFF
TRBJ2-7 | TRBV2 | CASSAGTGAYEQYF
TRBJ1-5 | TRBV4-1 | CASSQAWTGNQPQHF
TRBJ1-2 | TRBV7-9 | CASSFGSGRGYANYGYTF
TRBJ2-1 | TRBV7-6 | CASSLPEGNEQFF
TRBJ2-7 | TRBV5-5 | CASSDGTSGSYEQYF
TRBJ2-7 | TRBV5-8 | CASSLGDSSYEQYF
TRBJ1-5 | TRBV6-5 | CASSYSRDDDQPQHF
TRBJ1-2 | TRBV4-1 | CASSQGDRAGGYTF
TRBJ2-2 | TRBV6-1 | CASSERQGTGELFF
TRBJ2-7 | TRBV6-1 | CASRGDSPYEQYF
TRBJ2-3 | TRBV7-6 | CASSLAYSGGGGTQYF
TRBJ1-2 | TRBV27 | CASSPANLGTGIYGYTF
TRBJ2-1 | TRBV29-1 | CSVGWGPYNEQFF
TRBJ2-3 | TRBV19 | CASTPVWDTDTQYF
TRBJ1-1 | TRBV4-2 | CASSQSRGVNTEAFF
TRBJ1-1 | TRBV6-1 | CASSVPSGFRDTEAFF
TRBJ2-7 | TRBV18 | CASSTPDTHYEQYF
TRBJ2-3 | TRBV10-2 | CANSAGQGGTDTQYF
TRBJ2-1 | TRBV12-5 | CASGFLVAGVVDEQFF
TRBJ2-7 | TRBV6-5 | CASGLAETYEQYF
TRBJ2-7 | TRBV25-1 | CASSIWGSTYEQYF
TRBJ1-1 | TRBV6-5 | CASSYSGRDREAFF
TRBJ2-7 | TRBV7-2 | CASSLLPGLAGVDEQYF
TRBJ2-1 | TRBV2 | CASNLAGNEQFF
TRBJ2-7 | TRBV2 | CASSEMNRYYAQYF
TRBJ2-5 | TRBV27 | CASSLRKRAVEETQYF
TRBJ1-1 | TRBV13 | CASSLGTGISEAFF
TRBJ2-7 | TRBV10-3 | CAISERTSSYEQYF
TRBJ2-3 | TRBV9 | CASSAEGPDTQYF
TRBJ1-2 | TRBV11-2 | CASSLDGDGYTF
TRBJ1-1 | TRBV9 | CASSVGGTGGLNTEAFF
TRBJ2-7 | TRBV10-3 | CAISESGARPSYEQYF
TRBJ1-1 | TRBV19 | CASSIHTEAFF
TRBJ1-1 | TRBV15 | CATSRDTRPRGTEAFF
TRBJ2-4 | TRBV7-6 | CASSLDGKNIQYF
TRBJ1-1 | TRBV5-8 | CASSEDRGMEAFF
TRBJ2-5 | TRBV7-9 | CASSLARMGSQETQYF
TRBJ2-1 | TRBV9 | CASSVTSLDEQFF
TRBJ1-1 | TRBV7-9 | CAIQTGENTEAFF
TRBJ2-1 | TRBV9 | CASSAPTSGGYNEQFF
TRBJ2-3 | TRBV9 | CASSPFSGGTDTQYF
TRBJ1-1 | TRBV7-2 | CASRTDRASEAFF
TRBJ2-7 | TRBV5-1 | CASSLVGPGAYEQYF
TRBJ1-3 | TRBV4-1 | CASSLRTGGSGNTIYF
TRBJ1-1 | TRBV10-1 | CASSDWQLGNTEAFF
TRBJ2-1 | TRBV6-1 | CALKGGPYNEQFF
TRBJ2-7 | TRBV7-9 | CASSFPAEGFHEQYF
TRBJ1-1 | TRBV7-8 | CASSLGGTIVGTEAFF
TRBJ2-7 | TRBV27 | CASSRQDVSYEQYF
TRBJ1-2 | TRBV12-5 | CASGQGSHGYTF
TRBJ2-7 | TRBV10-1 | CASSPHRGDYEQYF
TRBJ2-1 | TRBV2 | CASTETSGARGYNEQFF
TRBJ1-1 | TRBV6-1 | CASSEAVTGNTEAFF
TRBJ2-3 | TRBV9 | CASSVGASSTDTQYF
TRBJ2-7 | TRBV5-4 | CASSLAGAGGPFHEQYF